Below are 15 T cell receptor beta chains sequenced from a single sample in a study of blood T cell repertoires in COVID-19. TCRdb's copy holds only in-frame clones and misses some; the assay was immunoSEQ multiplex PCR. This sample has some 330,000 clones, with 80% to 90% found just once. Sequenced material: PBMCs or T cells enriched from blood (not recorded which). Receptors were obtained from a young man who had recovered from COVID-19.

Many counts were recorded for this clone. The chain combines TRBV18 with TRBJ1-1; D is undetermined. CDR3 length equals 15 residues. Germline V lookup: CDR1 KGHSH, CDR2 LQKENI. Trimming stripped 3 bases from V and 0 bases from J, with 11 bases between. The CDR3 sequence: CASSPGHVVNTEAFF. As DNA, the CDR3 is TGTGCCAGCTCACCGGGCCACGTCGTGAACACTGAAGCTTTCTTT. The variable domain in full, completed from reference TRBV18 and TRBJ1-1, reads NAGVMQNPRHLVRRRGQEARLRCSPMKGHSHVYWYRQLPEEGLKFMVYLQKENIIDESGMPKERFSAEFPKEGPSILRIQQVVRGDSAAYFCASSPGHVVNTEAFFGQGTRLTVV.

The chain couples TRBV19 to TRBJ2-1; 8 bases fit TRBD1. This CDR3 is 14 amino acids long. The V segment lost 7 bases and the J segment 7 bases; nucleotides outside the gene matches: 9. Looked up from germline, CDR1 is LNHDA and CDR2 is SQIVND (reference sequence). The CDR3 nucleotides read TGTGCCAGTATTCCCCAGGGGGCGAGAAATGAGCAGTTCTTC. It encodes CASIPQGARNEQFF.

The chain joins TRBV19 to TRBJ1-1; no clear D. Germline CDR1 and CDR2: LNHDA and SQIVND (reference sequence). This CDR3 is built from 15 residues. V gave up 3 bases and J gave up 3 bases, with 14 bases separating them. As DNA, the CDR3 is TGTGCCAGTAGTATGGTGATCCGGTCGGACACTGAAGCTTTCTTT. Encoded protein: CASSMVIRSDTEAFF. The variable domain in full, with the rest retrieved from reference TRBV19 and TRBJ1-1, is DGGITQSPKYLFRKEGQNVTLSCEQNLNHDAMYWYRQDPGQGLRLIYYSQIVNDFQKGDIAEGYSVSREKKESFPLTVTSAQKNPTAFYLCASSMVIRSDTEAFFGQGTRLTVV.

CDR3 in DNA: TGTGCCAGTAGTTTTGGGACAGGGGAAGTAGAAAAACTGTTTTTT. The encoded protein is CASSFGTGEVEKLFF. The chain combines TRBV19 with TRBJ1-4; 10 bases fit TRBD1. Germline trimming cut 5 bases from V and 8 bases from J; bases unmatched to any gene: 8. Germline V gene data show CDR1 as LNHDA and CDR2 as SQIVND (reference sequence). The CDR3 sequence is 15 residues long.

The chain has TRBV7-6 and TRBJ2-7; 11 nucleotides align to TRBD1. CDR1 and CDR2 from the germline V gene are SGHVS and FNYEAQ. Trimming removed 5 bases from V and 5 bases from J; junction bases left unmatched: 11. The CDR3 is made up of 16 amino acids. Written as DNA, the CDR3 is TGTGCCAGCAGCGCGACTGGGACAGGGGGGTGGAACGAGCAGTACTTC. Translation: CASSATGTGGWNEQYF.

The chain couples TRBV7-6 to TRBJ1-1, with TRBD1 matching over 8 bases. The CDR3 loop spans 15 amino acids. Germline-derived CDR1 and CDR2 are SGHVS and FNYEAQ. Trimming cost V 5 bases and J 5 bases; bases outside gene matches: 10. CDR3 sequence: CASSLSDRGRTEAFF. The CDR3 region has the DNA TGTGCCAGCAGCCTTTCTGACAGGGGAAGGACTGAAGCTTTCTTT.

The rearrangement uses TRBV7-8 and TRBJ2-7, with D tentatively TRBD2 (5 bases). Trimming stripped 0 bases from V and 2 bases from J, with 11 bases between. CDR3 length: 15 amino acids. Germline loops: CDR1 SGHVS, CDR2 FQNEAQ. The CDR3 loop is CASSLALSGTYEQYF. For the CDR3, the DNA is TGTGCCAGCAGCTTAGCGTTGAGCGGAACCTACGAGCAGTACTTC.

This chain connects TRBV5-1 to TRBJ2-7; D might be TRBD1 (6 bases). This CDR3 is 14 amino acids long. In germline, CDR1 is SGHRS, CDR2 YFSETQ. V was pared by 3 bases and J by 1 base, with 11 bases between. Here the CDR3 DNA reads TGCGCCAGCAGCTCAACAGGGAATTCCTACGAGCAGTACTTC. Its protein product is CASSSTGNSYEQYF.

This clone was seen just once. The chain combines TRBV28 with TRBJ1-5; D uncertain. The germline gives CDR1 MDHEN, CDR2 SYDVKM. The V end lost 4 bases, the J end lost 7 bases, and 8 bases lay between the germline ends. This CDR3 is built from 12 residues. The CDR3 region has the DNA TGTGCCAGCAGTTCATCACTGCAGCCCCAGCATTTT. Residues: CASSSSLQPQHF.

The V call is TRBV11-3, the J call TRBJ2-3; D is undetermined. The CDR3 consists of 16 residues. Trimming removed 4 bases at V and 4 bases at J, with 18 bases between. CDR1 SGHNT and CDR2 YENEEA come from the germline V gene. The CDR3 protein is CASSSLWPEDPDTQYF. DNA of the CDR3: TGTGCCAGCAGCTCGTTATGGCCAGAAGATCCAGATACGCAGTATTTT. The full variable domain, in which reference TRBV11-3 and TRBJ2-3 provide the parts outside the CDR3, is EAGVVQSPRYKIIEKKQPVAFWCNPISGHNTLYWYLQNLGQGPELLIRYENEEAVDDSQLPKDRFSAERLKGVDSTLKIQPAELGDSAVYLCASSSLWPEDPDTQYFGPGTRLTVL.

The chain's CDR3 is CSSGQSTYNEQFF. The CDR3 coding sequence is TGTTCCTCTGGACAGTCCACCTACAATGAGCAGTTCTTC. The V and J genes are TRBV15 and TRBJ2-1; D perhaps matches TRBD1 (6 bases). CDR1 LNHNV and CDR2 YYDKDF come from the germline V gene (reference sequence). There are 13 residues in the CDR3.

The V call is TRBV7-9, the J call TRBJ2-7, with TRBD1 matching 7 bases. Germline CDR1 SEHNR, CDR2 FQNEAQ (reference sequence). After removal of 5 bases from V and 4 bases from J, the junction contained 14 bases not matched to a gene. This CDR3 has 16 residues. DNA for the CDR3: TGTGCCAGCAGCCCGAAGGATGCCGGGACAGCTTACGAGCAGTACTTC. Encoded protein: CASSPKDAGTAYEQYF.

V is TRBV7-9 and J is TRBJ1-3, with a weak D call TRBD1 (5 bases). Germline CDR1 reads SEHNR; CDR2 reads FQNEAQ (reference sequence). The CDR3 is 13 amino acids. V lost 5 bases to trimming and J lost 0 bases, with 5 bases between them. CDR3 amino acids: CASSTGSGNTIYF. The CDR3 DNA is TGTGCCAGCAGCACAGGCTCTGGAAACACCATATATTTT.

CDR3 protein: CASSTPKQSGETQYF. The DNA for the CDR3 is TGTGCCAGCAGCACTCCGAAGCAATCCGGAGAGACCCAGTACTTC. The chain recombines TRBV9 with TRBJ2-5; D unclear. Trimming took off 4 bases at V and 4 bases at J, with 17 bases between the two ends. The CDR3 covers 15 residues. CDR1 is SGDLS, CDR2 YYNGEE, per germline.

The chain uses TRBV11-3 and TRBJ1-5, with no clear D. V lost 10 bases and J lost 2, with 21 bases in between. This CDR3 has 16 residues. Per the germline V gene, CDR1 is SGHNT and CDR2 is YENEEA. The CDR3 DNA sequence: TGTGCCACCCAACCCGATGTAGGAGGAGGCAATCAGCCCCAGCATTTT. Protein: CATQPDVGGGNQPQHF.